A selection of T cell receptor beta chains follows, all from one sample in a study of graft-versus-host responses after intestinal transplantation. Assay: immunoSEQ multiplex PCR; the TCRdb copy retains only in-frame clones and omits some. The sample lists about 23,000 clones, 90% seen once, with approximately 2% in the top ten. Sample: PBMCs, taken roughly 41 days after intestinal transplant. The receptors were gathered from a human patient who received an intestinal transplant, so some T cells may come from the graft donor. The CDR3 runs from the conserved cysteine through the conserved F or W. D genes are given only for firm matches. For some rows the clone size is stated as once, few or many, or as a class when expanded; others skip it.

D gene	J gene	V gene	clone size	CDR3 DNA	CDR3 protein
NA	TRBJ2-7	TRBV19	once	TGTGCCAGTAGTATGTACTTTCCCTACGAGCAGTACTTC	CASSMYFPYEQYF
TRBD2	TRBJ2-3	TRBV6-6	NA	TGTGCCAGCAGTTACTCACTAGCGGCTAGCACAGATACGCAGTATTTT	CASSYSLAASTDTQYF
NA	TRBJ2-1	TRBV29-1	once	TGCAGCGCCGCCCCCCTGTTCTTC	CSAAPLFF
NA	TRBJ2-7	TRBV7-9	NA	TGTGCCAGCAGCTCTGTGGTATTAAGCTCCTACGAGCAGTACTTC	CASSSVVLSSYEQYF
NA	TRBJ2-7	TRBV27	NA	TGTGCCAGCAGCATTTTGGGCGGGCAAGGCGCCTACGAGCAGTACTTC	CASSILGGQGAYEQYF
NA	TRBJ1-1	TRBV4-1	NA	TGCGCCAGCAGCCAAACTTGGGGGAACACTGAAGCTTTCTTT	CASSQTWGNTEAFF
NA	TRBJ2-7	TRBV4-3	once	TGCGCCAGCAGCCAAGATAGGGGCAGCTACGAGCAGTACTTC	CASSQDRGSYEQYF
TRBD1	TRBJ1-2	TRBV18	NA	TGTGCCAGCTCACCATATTCGGACAGGGCTCGCGGCTACACCTTC	CASSPYSDRARGYTF
NA	TRBJ1-1	TRBV7-7	NA	TGTGCTAGCAGCTCAGGAACAGGGACTGAAGCTTTCTTT	CASSSGTGTEAFF
TRBD2	TRBJ2-7	TRBV4-1	once	TGCGCCAGCAGCCAAGGGGAAAGCGGGAGGAAGTACGAGCAGTACTTC	CASSQGESGRKYEQYF
NA	TRBJ2-7	TRBV4-1	NA	TGCGCCAGCAGCCAAGGGCCGGGGAGCTCCTACGAGCAGTACTTC	CASSQGPGSSYEQYF
NA	TRBJ1-4	TRBV2	NA	TGTGCCAGCAGGGGAGGAGAAAAACTGTTTTTT	CASRGGEKLFF
NA	TRBJ2-7	TRBV14	NA	TGTGCCAGCAGCCAGCATACAGGGATCCAGACGTTC	CASSQHTGIQTF
NA	TRBJ1-2	TRBV5-1	NA	TGCGCCAGCACCAAAGCGGAGGGGCCGGAAGGCTACACCTTC	CASTKAEGPEGYTF
TRBD2	TRBJ2-1	TRBV9	NA	TGTGCCAGCAGCGCGGGACTAGGATCGGGACAGTTCTTC	CASSAGLGSGQFF
TRBD2	TRBJ2-5	TRBV19	NA	TGTGCCAGTAGTATTGCGCCATTAGAGGGACTAGCGGATCAAGAGACCCAGTACTTC	CASSIAPLEGLADQETQYF
TRBD1	TRBJ2-5	TRBV7-9	NA	TGTGCCAGCAGCGCCGGACAGGGTTCGACCAAGGGAGAGACCCAGTACTTC	CASSAGQGSTKGETQYF
TRBD2	TRBJ2-5	TRBV4-1	NA	TGCGCCAGCAGCTATACTAGCGGGAGCCTACAAGAGACCCAGTACTTC	CASSYTSGSLQETQYF
TRBD1	TRBJ1-5	TRBV19	NA	TGTGCCAGTAGCCGAAGGGGACAGTATAGCAATCAGCCCCAGCATTTT	CASSRRGQYSNQPQHF
NA	TRBJ2-1	TRBV5-1	NA	TGCGCCAGCAGCTTGGATACGGGAGAGCAGTACAATGAGCAGTTCTTC	CASSLDTGEQYNEQFF
TRBD2	TRBJ2-7	TRBV6-5	NA	TGTGCCAGCAGAGACCTAGCGGGAGGGGACTACGAGCAGTACTTC	CASRDLAGGDYEQYF
TRBD2	TRBJ2-1	TRBV5-4	NA	TGTGCCAGCAGAGCCCTAGCGGGAGAAGACAATGAGCAGTTCTTC	CASRALAGEDNEQFF
TRBD2	TRBJ2-5	TRBV4-1	NA	TGCGCCAGCAGCCAAGGGACGACGGCTAGCGGGAGACGGGAGACCCAGTACTTC	CASSQGTTASGRRETQYF
NA	TRBJ1-5	TRBV5-4	NA	TGTGCCAGCAGCCAGGAGGGGAATACCAATCAGCCCCAGCATTTT	CASSQEGNTNQPQHF
NA	TRBJ1-1	TRBV15	NA	TGTGCCACCAGCAGGGAGGCAGACAGTGAAGCTTTCTTT	CATSREADSEAFF
NA	TRBJ2-5	TRBV4-1	NA	TGCGCCAGCAGCCAAGATGGCAGGGGATGGGTGACCCAGTACTTC	CASSQDGRGWVTQYF
NA	TRBJ2-6	TRBV10-2	NA	TGCGCCAGCAGTAAAATTGATCAGTCTGGGGCCAACGTCCTGACTTTC	CASSKIDQSGANVLTF
NA	TRBJ1-1	TRBV28	NA	TGTGCCAGCAGTACTATACTGGACACTGAAGCTTTCTTT	CASSTILDTEAFF
NA	TRBJ1-1	TRBV25-1	NA	TGTGCCAGCAGTGTTACAACTGAAGCTTTCTTT	CASSVTTEAFF
TRBD1	TRBJ1-3	TRBV2	NA	TGTGCCAGCTTAGGACAGGACTCTGGAAACACCATATATTTT	CASLGQDSGNTIYF
NA	TRBJ2-1	TRBV28	once	TGTGCCAGCAGTTTATGGCTAGCGAACTACAATGAGCAGTTCTTC	CASSLWLANYNEQFF
NA	TRBJ2-7	TRBV2	NA	TGTGCCAGCAGTGTGGGAACACCCAACTCCTACGAGCAGTACTTC	CASSVGTPNSYEQYF
NA	TRBJ2-7	TRBV21-1	NA	TGTGCCAGCAGCAAAGAGGCGTCGGACTACTACGAGCAGTACTTC	CASSKEASDYYEQYF
NA	TRBJ1-1	TRBV29-1	NA	TGCAGCGTTGGGGCGGATCCAAAAGCTTTCTTT	CSVGADPKAFF
NA	TRBJ2-3	TRBV30	NA	TGTGCCTGGAGTACGTACACAGATACGCAGTATTTT	CAWSTYTDTQYF
NA	TRBJ1-5	TRBV12-2	NA	TGTGCAAGTCGCTTAGGACAGGGGGCATGGAATCAGCCCCAGCATTTT	CASRLGQGAWNQPQHF
NA	TRBJ1-2	TRBV25-1	NA	TGTGCCAGCAGTTGGGGGGGTGGCTACACCTTC	CASSWGGGYTF
NA	TRBJ2-3	TRBV9	NA	TGTGCCAGCAGCTCCTCGGGGCGGGCCACAGATACGCAGTATTTT	CASSSSGRATDTQYF
NA	TRBJ2-1	TRBV20-1	NA	TGCAGTGCTAGAGAATGGAATGAGCAGTTCTTC	CSAREWNEQFF
TRBD1	TRBJ1-2	TRBV28	once	TGTGCCAGCAGTCTACAGGGGGCAAGGGGCTACACCTTC	CASSLQGARGYTF
NA	TRBJ2-1	TRBV29-1	NA	TGCAGCGTTGAAGGTTCAGCGGGTGCCTACAATGAGCAGTTCTTC	CSVEGSAGAYNEQFF
NA	TRBJ2-1	TRBV27	NA	TGTGCCAGCAGGGGAGGCTTAAATGAGCAGTTCTTC	CASRGGLNEQFF
NA	TRBJ2-7	TRBV29-1	NA	TGCAGCGGAATAGAAAACTACGAGCAGTACTTC	CSGIENYEQYF
TRBD2	TRBJ2-1	TRBV27	once	TGTGCCAGCAGTTTATGGTCCCCGGGACTAGCGGGAGGGTCACCCCTATACAATGAGCAGTTCTTC	CASSLWSPGLAGGSPLYNEQFF